Each of the 26 T cell receptor beta chains below was sequenced from the same sample in a study of regulatory T cells in long-lasting Graves disease. Arm-PCR of CDR3 regions and iRepertoire HTBI primers were used to build TCR beta libraries. TCRdb fed the multiplex PCR reads into MiXCR, producing one record per CDR3 protein. The table has about 440,000 distinct CDR3 sequences, about 17% seen once; the top ten hold about 23%. Documented time point: newly diagnosed GD, antithyroid drugs for less than 3 months. TCR sequences were obtained from RNA taken from PBMCs. The same data also contributed to another study, on T cells in Graves' hyperthyroidism and ophthalmopathy.

Source: peripheral blood mononuclear cells (PBMCs), taken at new diagnosis, from a patient treated with antithyroid drugs. The source is a woman between 18 and 29 years old with Graves disease.

The genes are TRBV6-5 and TRBJ2-1; D is uncertain. This CDR3 has 12 amino acids. V dropped 4 bases and J dropped 15 bases, with 16 bases sitting between them. Per the germline V gene, CDR1 is MNHEY and CDR2 is SVGAGI. CDR3 protein: CASSSEVRVVFF. Here the CDR3 DNA reads TGTGCCAGCAGTTCGGAAGTTAGGGTCGTGTTCTTC.

In this sample, this clonotype turned up many times. This chain connects TRBV12-3 or TRBV12-4 to TRBJ2-1; 11 bases agree with TRBD2. The length of the CDR3 is 15 residues. V lost 4 bases and J lost 7; bases outside the gene matches: 6. CDR3 sequence reads: CASSYPGLAVNEQFF. For the CDR3, the DNA is TGTGCCAGCAGTTACCCGGGACTAGCGGTTAATGAGCAGTTCTTC.

This clonotype was picked up many times. The chain couples TRBV28 to TRBJ2-5; D might be TRBD2 (6 bases). This CDR3 has 13 residues. Looked up from germline, CDR1 is MDHEN and CDR2 is SYDVKM. Trimming removed 4 bases at V and 1 base at J, with 7 bases between. The CDR3 is CASSSGVQETQYF. CDR3 bases: TGTGCCAGCAGTTCGGGAGTCCAAGAGACCCAGTACTTC.

This clonotype has ten or more counts. The rearrangement uses TRBV10-3 and TRBJ1-2; TRBD1 matches at 8 bases. Germline V gene sequence: CDR1 ENHRY, CDR2 SYGVKD. The CDR3 is 13 amino acids. Losses at the gene ends were 8 bases for V and 6 bases for J; bases not matched to a gene: 8. CDR3 nucleotide sequence: TGTGCCATCGAAGACAGGGGCCCAGATGGCTACACCTTC. Residues: CAIEDRGPDGYTF.

This clonotype was seen more than once but under ten times. The chain combines TRBV5-4 with TRBJ2-3; 8 bases line up with TRBD1. Losses at the gene ends were 3 bases for V and 2 bases for J; bases not matched to a gene: 5. Per the germline V gene, CDR1 is SGHNT and CDR2 is YYREEE (reference sequence). The CDR3 is made up of 15 amino acids. The CDR3 nucleotides read TGTGCCAGCAGCTGGGGACAGGAGATCACAGATACGCAGTATTTT. It encodes CASSWGQEITDTQYF.

There are many counts of this clonotype. The gene calls are TRBV27 and TRBJ2-3; perhaps TRBD1 as D (5 bases). Deletions cut 7 bases from V and 5 bases from J, with 13 bases between. Germline CDR1 reads MNHEY; CDR2 reads SMNVEV (reference sequence). This CDR3 is 13 amino acids long. The CDR3 coding sequence is TGTGCCAGCACTAAGATAGGGGAAGATACGCAGTATTTT. Translation gives CASTKIGEDTQYF.

The V gene is TRBV30, the J gene TRBJ2-7; TRBD2 matches at 8 bases. Germline V gives CDR1 GTSNPN, CDR2 SVGIG (reference sequence). V lost 2 bases, J lost 2 bases, and 5 bases stayed unmatched. There are 14 residues in the CDR3. This CDR3 is CAWSFGAGAYEQYF. The CDR3 DNA sequence: TGTGCCTGGAGTTTTGGAGCGGGAGCCTACGAGCAGTACTTC. The entire variable domain, with the rest obtained from reference TRBV30 and TRBJ2-7, is as follows: SQTIHQWPATLVQPVGSPLSLECTVEGTSNPNLYWYRQAAGRGLQLLFYSVGIGQISSEVPQNLSASRPQDRQFILSSKKLLLSDSGFYLCAWSFGAGAYEQYFGPGTRLTVT.

In its sample, this clonotype was seen a few times. The V gene is TRBV10-3, the J gene TRBJ2-7; no clear D gene. V lost 3 bases, J lost 4 bases, and 22 bases lay in between. Germline V CDR1 and CDR2: ENHRY, SYGVKD. This CDR3 region has 17 residues. CDR3 sequence (DNA): TGTGCCATCAGTGACCACTATAAGGACCAAGTTATTTACGAGCAGTACTTC. This translates into CAISDHYKDQVIYEQYF.

The J gene is TRBJ1-2, the V gene TRBV5-1; 8 bases match TRBD1. After removal of 0 bases from V and 5 bases from J, the junction contained 12 bases not matched to a gene. Germline CDR1 is SGHRS and CDR2 is YFSETQ. There are 17 residues in the CDR3. In DNA form, the CDR3 reads TGCGCCAGCAGCTTGGTCTCCGGGACAGGCCGAAGTTATGGCTACACCTTC. Amino acid sequence: CASSLVSGTGRSYGYTF.

This clonotype was seen repeatedly, ten times or more. This chain connects TRBV7-9 to TRBJ2-1; no firm D call. Looked up from germline, CDR1 is SEHNR and CDR2 is FQNEAQ (reference sequence). Trimming took off 5 bases at V and 4 bases at J, with 12 bases between the two ends. The CDR3 consists of 14 residues. CDR3 residues: CASSPPDRYNEQFF. The CDR3 nucleotides are TGTGCCAGCAGCCCACCGGACCGTTACAATGAGCAGTTCTTC.

There are many counts of this clonotype. V usage is TRBV7-2 and J usage is TRBJ2-1; D perhaps matches TRBD2 (6 bases). The CDR3 covers 17 residues. Trimming removed 2 bases at V and 0 bases at J, with 14 bases between. Germline-derived CDR1 and CDR2 are SGHTA and FQGNSA. The CDR3 DNA reads TGTGCCAGCAGCTTATACCTTAGCGGTAGCTCCTACAATGAGCAGTTCTTC. Protein sequence: CASSLYLSGSSYNEQFF.

This clonotype was observed at least ten times. The CDR3 reads CSARLPVSYNEQFF. In DNA, the CDR3 is TGCAGTGCTAGACTCCCAGTCTCCTACAATGAGCAGTTCTTC. The chain employs TRBV20-1 and TRBJ2-1; D gene uncertain. The CDR3 length is 14 residues. Germline assignment: CDR1 DFQATT and CDR2 SNEGSKA (reference sequence). With 2 bases removed from V and 0 bases from J, the gap between germline ends came to 8 bases.

The CDR3 is CASSQVPDGNSGNTIYF. CDR3 nucleotide sequence: TGTGCCAGCAGCCAAGTTCCCGACGGGAACTCTGGAAACACCATATATTTT. The V gene is TRBV14, the J gene TRBJ1-3; no clear D gene. The germline V and J ends were trimmed by 1 base and 0 bases, with 13 bases remaining between them. CDR1 is SGHDN, CDR2 FVKESK, per germline. The CDR3 totals 17 residues.

This clonotype was seen a handful of times. The V and J genes are TRBV6-1 and TRBJ2-2; 12 positions agree with TRBD2. Germline V gene lookup returns CDR1 MNHNS and CDR2 SASEGT. J was trimmed by 10 bases and V by 5 bases; bases with no gene match: 20. The CDR3 covers 19 residues. Here the CDR3 DNA reads TGTGCCAGCAGTTTGGCTAGCGGGAGGGCCGGATTCTCCGTCGAGGAGCTGTTTTTT. As protein: CASSLASGRAGFSVEELFF.

This clonotype has a handful of counts. The chain joins TRBV27 to TRBJ2-5, with D perhaps TRBD1 (6 bases). Looked up from germline, CDR1 is MNHEY and CDR2 is SMNVEV (reference sequence). The CDR3 totals 14 residues. Trimming pared 10 bases from V and 1 base from J, leaving 16 bases between. The CDR3 protein is CATRVRTVQETQYF. CDR3 DNA sequence: TGTGCCACCAGGGTCCGGACAGTCCAAGAGACCCAGTACTTC.

The rearrangement links TRBV15 to TRBJ1-5; maybe TRBD1 (5 bases). Germline CDR1 reads LNHNV; CDR2 reads YYDKDF (reference sequence). CDR3 length: 15 residues. Trimming pared 0 bases from V and 2 bases from J, leaving 8 bases between. In DNA, the CDR3 is TGTGCCACCAGCAGAGATCTGGGACGCAATCAGCCCCAGCATTTT. Encoded protein: CATSRDLGRNQPQHF. Filled out from reference TRBV15 and TRBJ1-5, the complete variable domain reads DAMVIQNPRYQVTQFGKPVTLSCSQTLNHNVMYWYQQKSSQAPKLLFHYYDKDFNNEADTPDNFQSRRPNTSFCFLDIRSPGLGDTAMYLCATSRDLGRNQPQHFGDGTRLSIL.

The V call is TRBV18, the J call TRBJ2-1; 12 nucleotides line up with TRBD2. CDR1 and CDR2 (germline): KGHSH, LQKENI. The junction had 4 bases not matched to a gene; V was cut back by 2 bases and J by 5 bases. This CDR3 is built from 16 residues. The DNA of the CDR3 is TGTGCCAGCTCACCAGATAGGACTAGCGGGAACAATGAGCAGTTCTTC. Protein product: CASSPDRTSGNNEQFF.

The rearrangement joins TRBV19 to TRBJ2-3; TRBD1 aligns across 7 bases. Germline lookup yields CDR1 LNHDA and CDR2 SQIVND (reference sequence). CDR3 length: 14 amino acids. J was trimmed by 2 bases and V by 6 bases; bases with no gene match: 5. The CDR3 spells CASRGTDNTDTQYF. The CDR3 DNA reads TGTGCCAGTAGGGGGACAGATAACACAGATACGCAGTATTTT.

The chain couples TRBV19 to TRBJ2-7; D remains unclear. The germline V and J ends were trimmed by 4 bases and 4 bases, with 14 bases remaining between them. Germline CDR1 and CDR2: LNHDA and SQIVND (reference sequence). CDR3 length equals 14 residues. CDR3 residues: CASSTGGINYEQYF. In DNA form, the CDR3 reads TGTGCCAGTAGTACCGGTGGCATTAATTACGAGCAGTACTTC.

This clonotype appeared many times. The chain combines TRBV6-2 or TRBV6-3 with TRBJ2-3; 8 bases line up with TRBD1. Per germline, CDR1 MNHEY and CDR2 SVGEGT. V trimming: 2 bases; J trimming: 7 bases; junction bases outside the gene matches: 17. The CDR3 totals 18 residues. CDR3 DNA sequence: TGTGCCAGCAGTTACCCCCGTTGGGACAGGAGCCCGGTGTATACGCAGTATTTT. Translated: CASSYPRWDRSPVYTQYF.

This sequence joins TRBV27 and TRBJ2-7; D is ambiguous. The V end was cut by 4 bases, the J end by 0 bases, with 10 bases between. CDR1 is MNHEY and CDR2 is SMNVEV in the germline V gene (reference sequence). The CDR3 is 14 amino acids. CDR3 in amino acids: CASSSHSPSYEQYF. The DNA for the CDR3 is TGTGCCAGCAGTTCACACAGTCCCTCCTACGAGCAGTACTTC.

This clonotype came up many times. This chain uses TRBV12-3 or TRBV12-4 with TRBJ1-2; D call uncertain. The CDR3 totals 13 residues. Trimming took 2 bases from V and 5 from J, leaving 9 bases between them. In DNA form, the CDR3 reads TGTGCCAGCAGTTTATCCCGGCAGTATGGCTACACCTTC. Its translation is CASSLSRQYGYTF.

This clonotype was observed a few times. The CDR3 DNA follows: TGTGCCAACCCGACTAGCGGAAACACCGGGGAGCTGTTTTTT. Its protein is CANPTSGNTGELFF. This chain connects TRBV27 to TRBJ2-2; TRBD2 matches 9 bases. Germline V CDR1 and CDR2: MNHEY, SMNVEV (reference sequence). The CDR3 consists of 14 residues. The trim removed 10 bases at V and 2 bases at J, leaving 5 bases unmatched.

This clonotype was found many times. This sequence joins TRBV5-5 and TRBJ1-1; weak D call: TRBD1 (6 bases). The CDR3 covers 14 residues. V was shortened by 4 bases and J by 4 bases, with 14 bases between the two germline ends. Germline V gives CDR1 SGHKS, CDR2 YYEKEE (reference sequence). The CDR3 nucleotides are TGTGCCAGCAGCGGGGCAGGGGTGAGCACTGAAGCTTTCTTT. This codes for CASSGAGVSTEAFF.

The rearrangement joins TRBV20-1 to TRBJ2-7; 8 nucleotides match TRBD2. This CDR3 is 15 amino acids long. CDR1 and CDR2 (germline): DFQATT, SNEGSKA (reference sequence). J was trimmed by 0 bases and V by 1 base; bases with no gene match: 5. The CDR3 region has the DNA TGCAGTGCTAGAGTAAGTCTAGCGGGCTCCTACGAGCAGTACTTC. It codes for CSARVSLAGSYEQYF.

In its sample, this clonotype was seen a few times. The chain recombines TRBV30 with TRBJ2-3; 16 nucleotides align to TRBD2. CDR3 size: 18 residues. With 4 bases clipped from V and 4 bases from J, the junction kept 11 bases outside the gene matches. Germline lookup yields CDR1 GTSNPN and CDR2 SVGIG (reference sequence). CDR3 sequence (DNA): TGTGCCTGGAATAAACCGGGACTAGCGGGAGGGTATCCAGATACGCAGTATTTT. Translating it yields CAWNKPGLAGGYPDTQYF.